This T cell receptor beta chain was documented in a study of cytomegalovirus exposure and HLA in healthy donors. Broader study findings: The productive fraction for most TCR beta V segments was about 87% or about 30% in an earlier analysis. TCR beta V- and J-gene trimming, according to a later analysis, was linked to a missense DCLRE1C variant.

For this clone: The antigen is unknown.

Amplification used 60 Vbeta primers and 13 Jbeta primers. Produced via immunoSEQ multiplex PCR; TCRdb's table is partial and in-frame only. The sample includes more than 65,000 clones, under 70% seen only once; the top ten take 6.5% to 7.5%. Sequencing was performed on PBMCs. The clonotype comes from a woman between 45 and 65 years old in good health and CMV-seropositive.

The CDR3, as DNA: TGTGCCAGCAGCTTGTGGCGGGGCACTGAAGCTTTCTTT. Translated: CASSLWRGTEAFF. The chain joins TRBV5-4 to TRBJ1-1; no firm D call. The germline V gene encodes CDR1 SGHNT and CDR2 YYREEE (reference sequence). Trimming removed 1 base from V and 4 bases from J, with 8 bases in between. CDR3 size: 13 residues.